This record concerns one TCR beta chain sequence. The source of the sample is a study of monozygotic twins with inflammatory bowel disease. The RNA usage for each TCR library was roughly 3.5 ug of total RNA. The template switching step added UMIs that contained a 6-nucleotide sample barcode. cDNA for TCRalpha and TCRbeta was amplified by nested PCRs of roughly 15 then 8 to 10 cycles. TCRdb re-analyzed the 5' RACE reads; it lists each CDR3 protein once, without DNA. Recorded here are 200,000 to 250,000 distinct CDR3 sequences; the top ten clones represent roughly 1.5%. This CDR3 has 14 residues. This TCR came from a human donor with ulcerative colitis or Crohn's disease, or a healthy co-twin of an affected twin (not recorded which). The J gene is TRBJ1-2, the V gene TRBV12-3 or TRBV12-4; the D call from TCRdb, TRBD1, cannot be confirmed without DNA. Sequences were obtained from blood. This CDR3 reads CASSPDRGLGGYTF.